This T cell receptor beta chain was captured by sequencing in a study of blood T cell repertoires in COVID-19. Across the whole study: Sites across the United States, Italy and Spain contributed samples from acute and convalescent COVID-19. The cDNA or gDNA used as material had been derived from T cells, B-cell-depleted T cells, or PBMCs.

V was shortened by 0 bases and J by 5 bases, with 11 bases between the two germline ends. This CDR3 has 14 amino acids. The germline V gene encodes CDR1 SGDLS and CDR2 YYNGEE. Source study methods: Cell counts per sample came from amplifying reference gene primers. TCRdb keeps only in-frame clones here, not all; method: immunoSEQ multiplex PCR. V and J calls and clone size are as listed in that table; D and trimming were resolved from the DNA. The sample records 95,000 to 150,000 clones, just under 80% being singletons. The table lists this clone with a count of one. Sequenced input: peripheral blood. The chain recombines TRBV9 with TRBJ1-1; D might be TRBD1 (5 bases). The clonotype comes from a man in his fifties or sixties with active or convalescent COVID-19. The DNA of the CDR3 is TGTGCCAGCAGCGTAGTACAGGCGGGGACTGAAGCTTTCTTT. Translating it yields CASSVVQAGTEAFF.